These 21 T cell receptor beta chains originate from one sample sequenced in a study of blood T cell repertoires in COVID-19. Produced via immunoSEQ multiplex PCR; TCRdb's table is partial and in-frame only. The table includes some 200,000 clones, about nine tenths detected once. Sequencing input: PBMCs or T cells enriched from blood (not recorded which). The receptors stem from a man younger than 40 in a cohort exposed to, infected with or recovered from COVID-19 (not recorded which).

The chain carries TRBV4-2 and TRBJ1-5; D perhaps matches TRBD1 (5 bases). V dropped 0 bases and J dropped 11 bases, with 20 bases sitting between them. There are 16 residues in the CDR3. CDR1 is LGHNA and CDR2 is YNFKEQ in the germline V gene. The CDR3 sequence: CASSQEVTARLVAQHF. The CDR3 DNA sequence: TGTGCCAGCAGCCAAGAGGTGACAGCGCGATTGGTGGCCCAGCATTTT.

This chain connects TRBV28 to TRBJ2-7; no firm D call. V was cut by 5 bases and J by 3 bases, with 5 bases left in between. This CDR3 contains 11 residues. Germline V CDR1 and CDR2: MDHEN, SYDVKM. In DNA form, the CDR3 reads TGTGCCAGCAGTGGCGGCTACGAGCAGTACTTC. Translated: CASSGGYEQYF.

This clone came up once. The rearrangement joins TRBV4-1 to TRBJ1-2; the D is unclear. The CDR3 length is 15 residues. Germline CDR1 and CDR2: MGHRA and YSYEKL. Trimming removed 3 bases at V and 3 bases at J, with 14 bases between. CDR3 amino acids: CASSHPIPGDYGYTF. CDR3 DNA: TGCGCCAGCAGCCACCCTATCCCGGGTGACTATGGCTACACCTTC.

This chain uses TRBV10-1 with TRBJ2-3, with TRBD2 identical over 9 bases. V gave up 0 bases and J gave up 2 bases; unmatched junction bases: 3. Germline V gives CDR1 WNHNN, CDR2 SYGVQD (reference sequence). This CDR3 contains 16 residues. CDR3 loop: CASSESASGNTDTQYF. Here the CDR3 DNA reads TGCGCCAGCAGTGAGTCAGCTAGCGGGAACACAGATACGCAGTATTTT.

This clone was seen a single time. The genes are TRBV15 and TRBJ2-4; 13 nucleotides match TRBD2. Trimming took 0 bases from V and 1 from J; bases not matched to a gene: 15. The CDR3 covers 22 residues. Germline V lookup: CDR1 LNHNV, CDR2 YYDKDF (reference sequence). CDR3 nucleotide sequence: TGTGCCACCAGCAGAGATAGGCCGACTAGCGGGAGGTGGGGTTGGGCCAAAAACATTCAGTACTTC. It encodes CATSRDRPTSGRWGWAKNIQYF.

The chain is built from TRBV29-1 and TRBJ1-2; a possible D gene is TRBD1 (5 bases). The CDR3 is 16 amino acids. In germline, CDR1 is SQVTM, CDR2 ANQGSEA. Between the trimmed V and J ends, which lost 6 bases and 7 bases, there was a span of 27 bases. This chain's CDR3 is CSVRGSTRSLVAGYTF. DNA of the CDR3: TGCAGCGTACGGGGGAGTACCCGAAGTTTGGTGGCTGGCTACACCTTC. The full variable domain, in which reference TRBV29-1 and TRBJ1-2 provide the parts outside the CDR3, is SAVISQKPSRDICQRGTSLTIQCQVDSQVTMMFWYRQQPGQSLTLIATANQGSEATYESGFVIDKFPISRPNLTFSTLTVSNMSPEDSSIYLCSVRGSTRSLVAGYTFGSGTRLTVV.

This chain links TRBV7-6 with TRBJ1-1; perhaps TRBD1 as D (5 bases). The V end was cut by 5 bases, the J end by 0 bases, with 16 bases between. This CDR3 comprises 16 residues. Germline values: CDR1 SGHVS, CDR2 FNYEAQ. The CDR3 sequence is CASSPRAGGMNTEAFF. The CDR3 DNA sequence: TGTGCCAGCAGCCCTCGAGCGGGGGGTATGAACACTGAAGCTTTCTTT. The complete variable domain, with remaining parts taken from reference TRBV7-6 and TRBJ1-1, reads GAGVSQSPRYKVTKRGQDVALRCDPISGHVSLYWYRQALGQGPEFLTYFNYEAQQDKSGLPNDRFSAERPEGSISTLTIQRTEQRDSAMYRCASSPRAGGMNTEAFFGQGTRLTVV.

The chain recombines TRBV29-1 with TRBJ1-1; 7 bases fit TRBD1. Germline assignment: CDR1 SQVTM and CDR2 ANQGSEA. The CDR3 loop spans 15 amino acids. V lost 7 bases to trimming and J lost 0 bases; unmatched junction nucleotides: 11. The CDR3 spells CSARQGAGLNTEAFF. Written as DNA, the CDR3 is TGCAGCGCCCGACAGGGTGCGGGCTTGAACACTGAAGCTTTCTTT.

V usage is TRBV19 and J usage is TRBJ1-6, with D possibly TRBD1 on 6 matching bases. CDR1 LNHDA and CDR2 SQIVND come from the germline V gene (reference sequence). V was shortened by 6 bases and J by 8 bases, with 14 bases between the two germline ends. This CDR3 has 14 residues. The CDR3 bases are TGTGCCAGTAGGACAGGCCGGGGATATTCACCCCTCCACTTT. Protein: CASRTGRGYSPLHF.

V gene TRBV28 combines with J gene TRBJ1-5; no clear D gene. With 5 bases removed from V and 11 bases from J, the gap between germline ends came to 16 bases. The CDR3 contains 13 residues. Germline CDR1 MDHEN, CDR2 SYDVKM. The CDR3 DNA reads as TGTGCCAGCAGTCCCTCCTTGGACGGGACCCAGCATTTT. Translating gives CASSPSLDGTQHF.

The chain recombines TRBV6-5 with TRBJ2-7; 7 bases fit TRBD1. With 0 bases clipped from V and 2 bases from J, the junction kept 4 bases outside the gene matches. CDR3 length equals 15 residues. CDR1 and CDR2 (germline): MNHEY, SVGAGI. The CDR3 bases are TGTGCCAGCAGTTACTCGGACAGGTTGACCTACGAGCAGTACTTC. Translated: CASSYSDRLTYEQYF.

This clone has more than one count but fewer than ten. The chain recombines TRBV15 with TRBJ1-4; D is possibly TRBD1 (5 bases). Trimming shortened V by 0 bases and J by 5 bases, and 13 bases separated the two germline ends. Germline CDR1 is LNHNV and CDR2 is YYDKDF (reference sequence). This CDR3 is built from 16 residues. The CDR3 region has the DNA TGTGCCACCAGCAGAGATCGGGGGAGCGGCAATGAAAAACTGTTTTTT. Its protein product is CATSRDRGSGNEKLFF. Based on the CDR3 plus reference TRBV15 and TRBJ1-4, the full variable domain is DAMVIQNPRYQVTQFGKPVTLSCSQTLNHNVMYWYQQKSSQAPKLLFHYYDKDFNNEADTPDNFQSRRPNTSFCFLDIRSPGLGDTAMYLCATSRDRGSGNEKLFFGSGTQLSVL.

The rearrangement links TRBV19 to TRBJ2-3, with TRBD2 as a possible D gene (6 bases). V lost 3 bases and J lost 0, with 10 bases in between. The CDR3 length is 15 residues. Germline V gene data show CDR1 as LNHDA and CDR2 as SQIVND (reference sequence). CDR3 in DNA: TGTGCCAGTAGTATCGGGGAGGCGAGCACAGATACGCAGTATTTT. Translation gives CASSIGEASTDTQYF.

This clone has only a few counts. The CDR3 coding sequence is TGCAGTGCCTCGAGGGGGTCGCAGTTCTTC. Its translation is CSASRGSQFF. This sequence joins TRBV20-1 and TRBJ2-1; maybe TRBD1 (6 bases). CDR1 is DFQATT and CDR2 is SNEGSKA in the germline V gene (reference sequence). Trimming took off 6 bases at V and 12 bases at J, with 12 bases between the two ends. CDR3 size: 10 residues.

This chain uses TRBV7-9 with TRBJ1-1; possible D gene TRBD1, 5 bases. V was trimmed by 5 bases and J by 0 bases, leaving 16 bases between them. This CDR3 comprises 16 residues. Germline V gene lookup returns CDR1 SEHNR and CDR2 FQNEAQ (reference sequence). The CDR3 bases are TGTGCCAGCAGCCCCCCGGGCCAGGGAATGAACACTGAAGCTTTCTTT. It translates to CASSPPGQGMNTEAFF.

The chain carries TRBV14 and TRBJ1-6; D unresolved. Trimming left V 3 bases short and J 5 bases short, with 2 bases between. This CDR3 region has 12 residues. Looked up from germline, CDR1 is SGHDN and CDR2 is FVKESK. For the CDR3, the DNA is TGTGCCAGCAGCCATAATAATTCACCCCTCCACTTT. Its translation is CASSHNNSPLHF.

The DNA of the CDR3 is TGTGCCAGCAGTGAAAGAGGGGTAGCGGGAGTGGGTGAGCAGTTCTTC. Protein sequence: CASSERGVAGVGEQFF. The chain uses TRBV6-1 and TRBJ2-1; 9 nucleotides agree with TRBD2. V lost 2 bases to trimming and J lost 9 bases; unmatched junction nucleotides: 11. CDR1 and CDR2 (germline): MNHNS, SASEGT. There are 16 residues in the CDR3.

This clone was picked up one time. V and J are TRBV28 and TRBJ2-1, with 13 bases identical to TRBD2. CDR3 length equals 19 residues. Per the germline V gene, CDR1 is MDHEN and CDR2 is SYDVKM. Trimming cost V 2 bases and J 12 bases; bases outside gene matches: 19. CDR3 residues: CASSLTGLAGHRRELGQFF. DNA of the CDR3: TGTGCCAGCAGTTTAACGGGACTAGCGGGACACCGCAGAGAGTTAGGGCAGTTCTTC. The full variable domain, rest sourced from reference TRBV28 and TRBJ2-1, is DVKVTQSSRYLVKRTGEKVFLECVQDMDHENMFWYRQDPGLGLRLIYFSYDVKMKEKGDIPEGYSVSREKKERFSLILESASTNQTSMYLCASSLTGLAGHRRELGQFFGPGTRLTVL.

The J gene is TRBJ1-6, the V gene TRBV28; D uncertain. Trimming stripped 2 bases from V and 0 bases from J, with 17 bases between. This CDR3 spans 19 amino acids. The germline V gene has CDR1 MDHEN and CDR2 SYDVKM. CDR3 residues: CASSLELLTFSSYNSPLHF. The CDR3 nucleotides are TGTGCCAGCAGTTTAGAACTATTGACCTTTAGCTCCTATAATTCACCCCTCCACTTT.

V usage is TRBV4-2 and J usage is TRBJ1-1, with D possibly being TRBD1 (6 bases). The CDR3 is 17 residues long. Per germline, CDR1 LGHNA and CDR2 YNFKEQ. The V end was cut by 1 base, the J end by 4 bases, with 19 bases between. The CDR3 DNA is TGTGCCAGCAGCCAAGTTGCACAGGGTGGGGGTGGCACTGAAGCTTTCTTT. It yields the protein CASSQVAQGGGGTEAFF.

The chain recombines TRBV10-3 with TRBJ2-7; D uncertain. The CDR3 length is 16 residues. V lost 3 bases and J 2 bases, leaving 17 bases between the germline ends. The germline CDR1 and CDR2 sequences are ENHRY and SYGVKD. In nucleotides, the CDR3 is TGTGCCATCAGTGAAGGAGATAGTCAAAGACCCTACGAGCAGTACTTC. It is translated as CAISEGDSQRPYEQYF.